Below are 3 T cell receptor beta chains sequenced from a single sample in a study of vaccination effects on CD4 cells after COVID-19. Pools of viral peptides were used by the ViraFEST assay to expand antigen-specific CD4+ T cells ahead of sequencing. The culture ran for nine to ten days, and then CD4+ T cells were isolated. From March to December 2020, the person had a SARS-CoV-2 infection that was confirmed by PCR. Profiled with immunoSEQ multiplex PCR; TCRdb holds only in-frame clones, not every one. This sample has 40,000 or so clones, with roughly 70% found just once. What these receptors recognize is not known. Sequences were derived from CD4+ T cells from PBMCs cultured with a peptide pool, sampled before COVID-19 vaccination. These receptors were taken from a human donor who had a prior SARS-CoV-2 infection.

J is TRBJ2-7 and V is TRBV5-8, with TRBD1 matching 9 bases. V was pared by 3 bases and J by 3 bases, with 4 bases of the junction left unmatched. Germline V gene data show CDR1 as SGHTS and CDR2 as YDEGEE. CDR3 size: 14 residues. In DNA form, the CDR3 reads TGTGCCAGCAGCTGGGGACAGGGTTACTACGAGCAGTACTTC. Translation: CASSWGQGYYEQYF.

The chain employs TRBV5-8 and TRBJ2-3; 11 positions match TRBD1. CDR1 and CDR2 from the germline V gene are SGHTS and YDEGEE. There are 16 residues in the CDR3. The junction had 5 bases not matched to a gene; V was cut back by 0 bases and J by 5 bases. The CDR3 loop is CASSLADRGLVDTQYF. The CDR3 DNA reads TGTGCCAGCAGCTTGGCGGACAGGGGGCTGGTAGATACGCAGTATTTT.

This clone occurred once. As DNA, the CDR3 is TGTGCCAGCAGCGATGGGACAGGGGGAGAAGCTGGCTACACCTTC. This gives the protein CASSDGTGGEAGYTF. This rearrangement joins TRBV9 to TRBJ1-2, with TRBD1 matching 11 bases. The J segment lost 7 bases and the V segment lost 3 bases, leaving 8 bases of the junction unmatched. CDR1 is SGDLS, CDR2 YYNGEE, per germline. This CDR3 contains 15 residues.